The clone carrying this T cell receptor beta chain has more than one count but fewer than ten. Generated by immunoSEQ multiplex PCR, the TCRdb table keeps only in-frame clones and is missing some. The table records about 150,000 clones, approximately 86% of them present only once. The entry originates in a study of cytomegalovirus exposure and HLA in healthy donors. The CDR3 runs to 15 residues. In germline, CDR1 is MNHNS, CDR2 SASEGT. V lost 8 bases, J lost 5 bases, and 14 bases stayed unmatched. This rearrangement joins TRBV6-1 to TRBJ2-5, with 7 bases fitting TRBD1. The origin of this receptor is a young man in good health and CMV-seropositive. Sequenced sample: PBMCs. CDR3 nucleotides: TGTGCCAGCGGGGCCCGAGGGGGCCTTTTGGAGACCCAGTACTTC. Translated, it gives CASGARGGLLETQYF.